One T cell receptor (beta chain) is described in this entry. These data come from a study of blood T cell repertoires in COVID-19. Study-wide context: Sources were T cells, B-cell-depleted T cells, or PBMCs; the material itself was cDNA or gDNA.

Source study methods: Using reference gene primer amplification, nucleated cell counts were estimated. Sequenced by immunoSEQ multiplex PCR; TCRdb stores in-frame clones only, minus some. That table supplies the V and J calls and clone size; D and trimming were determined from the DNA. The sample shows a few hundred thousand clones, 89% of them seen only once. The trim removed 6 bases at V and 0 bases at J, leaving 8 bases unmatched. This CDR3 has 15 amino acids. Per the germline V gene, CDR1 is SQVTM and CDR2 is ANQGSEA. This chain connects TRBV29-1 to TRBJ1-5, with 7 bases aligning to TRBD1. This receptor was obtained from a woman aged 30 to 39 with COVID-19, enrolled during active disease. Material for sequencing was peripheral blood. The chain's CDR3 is CSVRTGLYSNQPQHF. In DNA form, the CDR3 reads TGCAGCGTCCGGACAGGACTATATAGCAATCAGCCCCAGCATTTT.